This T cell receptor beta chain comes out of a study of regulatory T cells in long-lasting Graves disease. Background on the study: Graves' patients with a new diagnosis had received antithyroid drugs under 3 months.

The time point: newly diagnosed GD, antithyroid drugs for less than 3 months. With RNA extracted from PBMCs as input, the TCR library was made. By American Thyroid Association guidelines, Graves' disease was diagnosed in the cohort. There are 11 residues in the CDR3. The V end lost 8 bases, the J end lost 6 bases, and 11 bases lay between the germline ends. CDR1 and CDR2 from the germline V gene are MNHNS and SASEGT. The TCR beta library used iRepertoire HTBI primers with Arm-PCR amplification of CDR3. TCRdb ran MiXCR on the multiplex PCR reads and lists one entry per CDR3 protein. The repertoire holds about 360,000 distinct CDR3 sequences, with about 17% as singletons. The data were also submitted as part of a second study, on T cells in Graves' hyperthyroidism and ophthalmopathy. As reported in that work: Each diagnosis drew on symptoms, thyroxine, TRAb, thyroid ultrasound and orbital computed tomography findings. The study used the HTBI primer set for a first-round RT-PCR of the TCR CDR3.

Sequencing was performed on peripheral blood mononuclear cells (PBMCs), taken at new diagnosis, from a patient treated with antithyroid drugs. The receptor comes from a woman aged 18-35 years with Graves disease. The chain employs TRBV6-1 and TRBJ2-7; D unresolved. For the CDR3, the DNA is TGTGCCAGCGCTAGACCCAGCGAGCAGTACTTC. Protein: CASARPSEQYF.